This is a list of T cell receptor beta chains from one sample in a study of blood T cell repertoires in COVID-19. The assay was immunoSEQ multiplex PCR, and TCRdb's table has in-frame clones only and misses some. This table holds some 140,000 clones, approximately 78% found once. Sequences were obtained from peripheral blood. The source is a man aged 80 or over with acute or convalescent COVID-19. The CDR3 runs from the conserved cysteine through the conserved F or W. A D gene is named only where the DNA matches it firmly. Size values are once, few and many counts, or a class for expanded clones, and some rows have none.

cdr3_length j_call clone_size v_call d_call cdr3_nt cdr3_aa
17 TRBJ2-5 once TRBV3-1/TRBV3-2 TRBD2 TGTGCCAGCAGCCAAGGAGGCACTAGCGGGGACCAAGAGACCCAGTACTTC CASSQGGTSGDQETQYF
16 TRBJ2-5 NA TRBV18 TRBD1 TGTGCCAGCTCACCACTTCAAGGGGGCCCTGGGGAGACCCAGTACTTC CASSPLQGGPGETQYF
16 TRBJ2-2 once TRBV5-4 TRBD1 TGTGCCAGCAGCTTCCGGACAGGGGGATTGACCGGGGAGCTGTTTTTT CASSFRTGGLTGELFF
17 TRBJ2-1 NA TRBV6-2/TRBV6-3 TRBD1 TGTGCCAGCAGTTACTCACCGGGACAGGGGTCCTACAATGAGCAGTTCTTC CASSYSPGQGSYNEQFF
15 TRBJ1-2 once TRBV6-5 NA TGTGCCAGCAGTTACACCAGGGGCCTTGGCTATGGCTACACCTTC CASSYTRGLGYGYTF
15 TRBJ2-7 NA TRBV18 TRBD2 TGTGCCAGCTCTGCCGCGGGACTAGGGTTATACGAGCAGTACTTC CASSAAGLGLYEQYF
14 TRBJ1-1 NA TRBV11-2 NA TGTGCCAGCAGCCAAGGACAGACAAACACTGAAGCTTTCTTT CASSQGQTNTEAFF
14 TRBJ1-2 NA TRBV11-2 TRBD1 TGTGCCAGCAGCCGGGACAGGGGGAACTATGGCTACACCTTC CASSRDRGNYGYTF
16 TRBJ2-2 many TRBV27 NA TGTGCCAGCCGCCCCGACAGTTTATTAAGGCCCGGGGAGCTGTTTTTT CASRPDSLLRPGELFF
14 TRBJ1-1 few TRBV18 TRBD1 TGTGCCAGCTCACCACCAGGGGGCGGCACTGAAGCTTTCTTT CASSPPGGGTEAFF
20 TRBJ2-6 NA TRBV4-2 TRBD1 TGTGCCAGCAGCCAAGATACCTACAGGGGGCGAGCTTCTGGGGCCAACGTCCTGACTTTC CASSQDTYRGRASGANVLTF
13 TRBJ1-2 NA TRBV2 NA TGTGCCAGCACCGAAAGGGGTTGGGGTGGCTACACCTTC CASTERGWGGYTF
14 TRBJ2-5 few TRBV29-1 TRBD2 TGCAGCGTGGGACTAGCGGGGGTAACAGAGACCCAGTACTTC CSVGLAGVTETQYF
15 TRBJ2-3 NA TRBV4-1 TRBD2 TGCGCCAGCAGCTCTCGACTAGCAGTTACCGATACGCAGTATTTT CASSSRLAVTDTQYF
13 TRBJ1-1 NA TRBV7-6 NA TGTGCCAGCAGCTTAGGACAGAACACTGAAGCTTTCTTT CASSLGQNTEAFF
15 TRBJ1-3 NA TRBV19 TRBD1 TGTGCCAGTAGTGGGCTGGGACAGTCTGGAAACACCATATATTTT CASSGLGQSGNTIYF
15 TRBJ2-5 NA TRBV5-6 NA TGTGCCAGCAGCTTGACTCGGGGTAGTGGAGAGACCCAGTACTTC CASSLTRGSGETQYF
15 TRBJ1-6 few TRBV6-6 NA TGTGCCAGCAGTATCTTTGGCGGTGAGAATTCACCCCTCCACTTT CASSIFGGENSPLHF
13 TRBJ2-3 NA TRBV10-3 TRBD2 TGTGCCATCGCCGGGGGGGCCCCAGATACGCAGTATTTT CAIAGGAPDTQYF
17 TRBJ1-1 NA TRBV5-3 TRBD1 TGTGCCAGAAGCCGAGGAACAGGTCTCAGGGGGGACACTGAAGCTTTCTTT CARSRGTGLRGDTEAFF